A single sample is the source of the 17 T cell receptor beta chains below, sequenced in a study of beta chain features in type 1 diabetes. Study-level results: Researchers report that Type 1 diabetes patients had moderately but significantly shorter TCRB CDR3s across all four CD4+ subsets.

Since all of the isolated RNA was reverse transcribed, expressed TCRB transcripts were what got sequenced. Method: immunoSEQ multiplex PCR; TCRdb's copy keeps in-frame clones and lacks some. The top ten clones hold around 0.72% of a sample with roughly 70,000 clones, more than 45% of them seen once. These receptors are not linked to any known antigen. The specimen sequenced was central memory CD4+ T cells from blood. These receptors were obtained from a man aged 25 to 40 with type 1 diabetes.

The chain recombines TRBV11-2 with TRBJ2-6, with 7 positions matching TRBD1. The germline CDR1 and CDR2 sequences are SGHAT and FQNNGV. V shed 5 bases and J 4 bases; nucleotides not matched to a gene: 5. The CDR3 has 15 amino acids. The CDR3 coding sequence is TGTGCCAGCAGCCCGGGACAGTCCGGGGCCAACGTCCTGACTTTC. Protein sequence: CASSPGQSGANVLTF.

The chain employs TRBV7-6 and TRBJ2-1, with TRBD1 matching 9 bases. The V segment lost 4 bases and the J segment 4 bases; nucleotides outside the gene matches: 2. The CDR3 runs 14 residues. The germline gives CDR1 SGHVS, CDR2 FNYEAQ. The DNA for the CDR3 is TGTGCCAGCAGCTCGGGACAGGGATACAATGAGCAGTTCTTC. Protein product: CASSSGQGYNEQFF.

V usage is TRBV15 and J usage is TRBJ1-5; 9 positions match TRBD1. CDR3 length: 15 amino acids. V gave up 2 bases and J gave up 2 bases; unmatched junction bases: 1. Germline-derived CDR1 and CDR2 are LNHNV and YYDKDF (reference sequence). In DNA form, the CDR3 reads TGTGCCACCAGCAGAACAGGGGGCGGCAATCAGCCCCAGCATTTT. Translated, it gives CATSRTGGGNQPQHF.

The CDR3 loop is CASSLKGHEQYF. DNA for the CDR3: TGTGCCAGCAGCTTAAAGGGGCACGAGCAGTACTTC. The V call is TRBV7-2, the J call TRBJ2-7, with a tentative D call TRBD1 (5 bases). This CDR3 is 12 amino acids long. Germline V lookup: CDR1 SGHTA, CDR2 FQGNSA. The germline V and J ends were trimmed by 2 bases and 5 bases, with 7 bases remaining between them.

The chain has TRBV5-1 and TRBJ1-3; D uncertain. Germline CDR1 and CDR2: SGHRS and YFSETQ. This CDR3 is built from 17 residues. V was trimmed by 4 bases and J by 3 bases, leaving 20 bases between them. CDR3 nucleotides: TGCGCCAGCAGCGCCAGCCCCCGGGTCGACGGTGGAAACACCATATATTTT. Its translation: CASSASPRVDGGNTIYF.

The DNA of the CDR3 is TGTGCCAGCAAGGAGACAGAGAACACTGAAGCTTTCTTT. Translating gives CASKETENTEAFF. The chain recombines TRBV2 with TRBJ1-1, with a weak D call TRBD1 (5 bases). Germline CDR1 SNHLY, CDR2 FYNNEI. This CDR3 region has 13 residues. V lost 7 bases, J lost 1 base, and 10 bases lay in between.

The chain has TRBV30 and TRBJ1-1; D gene unclear. Germline loops: CDR1 GTSNPN, CDR2 SVGIG (reference sequence). The length of the CDR3 is 13 residues. The ends were cut back, 3 bases at V and 2 bases at J, with 10 bases in the middle. CDR3 DNA sequence: TGTGCCTGGAGCCACTCAAGTAACACTGAAGCTTTCTTT. Encoded protein: CAWSHSSNTEAFF.

This clone was recorded a few times. This chain links TRBV5-4 with TRBJ2-2, with 8 bases fitting TRBD1. CDR1 and CDR2 from the germline V gene are SGHNT and YYREEE (reference sequence). The CDR3 length is 15 residues. With V trimmed by 4 bases and J by 3 bases, 5 bases remained unmatched. The CDR3 region is CASSPPGGDTGELFF. The CDR3 coding sequence is TGTGCCAGCAGCCCCCCAGGGGGCGACACCGGGGAGCTGTTTTTT.

V gene TRBV18 combines with J gene TRBJ2-4; possible D gene TRBD1, 7 bases. The V gene's germline CDR1 is KGHSH and CDR2 LQKENI. The CDR3 is made up of 13 amino acids. V was clipped by 3 bases and J by 7 bases, with 10 bases between them. Written as DNA, the CDR3 is TGTGCCAGCTCACCGGCGGGACAGAACATTCAGTACTTC. Translated: CASSPAGQNIQYF.

There are a few counts of this clone. This rearrangement joins TRBV5-1 to TRBJ2-7; no definite D call. Germline V lookup: CDR1 SGHRS, CDR2 YFSETQ. The CDR3 covers 13 residues. V lost 0 bases, J lost 5 bases, and 9 bases lay in between. Here the CDR3 reads CASSLAGEHEQYF. The CDR3 nucleotides read TGCGCCAGCAGCTTGGCCGGAGAGCACGAGCAGTACTTC.

The rearrangement joins TRBV28 to TRBJ2-3; 10 nucleotides match TRBD1. CDR1 MDHEN and CDR2 SYDVKM come from the germline V gene. The CDR3 has 15 amino acids. J gave up 1 base and V 3 bases, and 1 base lay outside the gene matches. CDR3 amino acids: CASSFGTGGTDTQYF. CDR3 nucleotide sequence: TGTGCCAGCAGTTTCGGGACAGGGGGCACAGATACGCAGTATTTT.

In this sample, this clone turned up a few times. The chain carries TRBV5-1 and TRBJ1-1; 7 positions agree with TRBD1. The CDR3 runs to 15 residues. Trimming at V came to 2 bases and at J to 3 bases, leaving 7 bases not matched to a gene. CDR1 is SGHRS, CDR2 YFSETQ, per germline. The CDR3, as DNA: TGCGCCAGCAGCTTTCAAGGGGGCGCGGACACTGAAGCTTTCTTT. It yields the protein CASSFQGGADTEAFF.

The chain recombines TRBV4-2 with TRBJ1-2, with D maybe TRBD1 (5 bases). This CDR3 spans 14 amino acids. V was cut by 3 bases and J by 2 bases, with 10 bases left in between. Germline values: CDR1 LGHNA, CDR2 YNFKEQ. CDR3 region: CASSHTTGNYGYTF. CDR3 bases: TGTGCCAGCAGCCACACTACAGGAAACTATGGCTACACCTTC.

The chain joins TRBV19 to TRBJ2-4, with 7 bases aligning to TRBD2. CDR1 and CDR2 from the germline V gene are LNHDA and SQIVND (reference sequence). V lost 1 base, J lost 9 bases, and 9 bases stayed unmatched. The CDR3 is made up of 15 amino acids. CDR3 DNA sequence: TGTGCCAGTAGTATAGGGATGGGGGGGGGAAGCATTCAGTACTTC. It translates to CASSIGMGGGSIQYF.

This chain joins TRBV6-6 and TRBJ1-2; 7 nucleotides match TRBD1. There are 14 residues in the CDR3. Germline V CDR1 and CDR2: MNHNY, SVGAGI (reference sequence). V lost 6 bases, J lost 6 bases, and 10 bases stayed unmatched. The CDR3 nucleotides read TGTGCCAGCAGGCCCGGTACAGGGGTGAATGGCTACACCTTC. As protein: CASRPGTGVNGYTF.

In its sample, this clone was seen a few times. This CDR3 reads CASSYRGGGSTDTQYF. CDR3 bases: TGCGCCAGCAGCTACAGGGGCGGCGGGAGCACAGATACGCAGTATTTT. V gene TRBV5-1 combines with J gene TRBJ2-3; 7 bases map to TRBD1. V dropped 3 bases and J dropped 0; count of bases not matched to a gene: 7. From germline, CDR1 is SGHRS and CDR2 YFSETQ. The CDR3 runs to 16 residues.

The chain is built from TRBV19 and TRBJ2-7, with TRBD1 identical over 10 bases. Looked up from germline, CDR1 is LNHDA and CDR2 is SQIVND (reference sequence). Trimming at V came to 3 bases and at J to 3 bases, leaving 8 bases not matched to a gene. CDR3 length equals 16 residues. As DNA, the CDR3 is TGTGCCAGTAGTATCCCGGGGACAGGGGAATTCTACGAGCAGTACTTC. This sequence encodes CASSIPGTGEFYEQYF.